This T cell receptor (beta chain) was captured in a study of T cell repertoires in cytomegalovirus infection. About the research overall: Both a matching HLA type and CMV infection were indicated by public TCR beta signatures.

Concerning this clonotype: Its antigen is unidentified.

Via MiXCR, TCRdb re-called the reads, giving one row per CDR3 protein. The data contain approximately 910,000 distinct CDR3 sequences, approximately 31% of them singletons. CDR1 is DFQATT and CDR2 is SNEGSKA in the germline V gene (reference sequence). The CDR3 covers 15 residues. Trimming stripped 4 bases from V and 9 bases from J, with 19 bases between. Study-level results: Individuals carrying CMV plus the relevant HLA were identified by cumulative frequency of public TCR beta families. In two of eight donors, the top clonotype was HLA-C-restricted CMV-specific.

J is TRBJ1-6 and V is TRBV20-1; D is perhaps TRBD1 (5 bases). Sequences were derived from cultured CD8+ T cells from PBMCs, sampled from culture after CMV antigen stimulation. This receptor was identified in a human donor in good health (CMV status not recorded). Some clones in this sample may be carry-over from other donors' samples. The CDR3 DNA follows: TGCAGTGCTATCGGGACCACCCTCCCTGGTTCACCCCTCCACTTT. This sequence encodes CSAIGTTLPGSPLHF.